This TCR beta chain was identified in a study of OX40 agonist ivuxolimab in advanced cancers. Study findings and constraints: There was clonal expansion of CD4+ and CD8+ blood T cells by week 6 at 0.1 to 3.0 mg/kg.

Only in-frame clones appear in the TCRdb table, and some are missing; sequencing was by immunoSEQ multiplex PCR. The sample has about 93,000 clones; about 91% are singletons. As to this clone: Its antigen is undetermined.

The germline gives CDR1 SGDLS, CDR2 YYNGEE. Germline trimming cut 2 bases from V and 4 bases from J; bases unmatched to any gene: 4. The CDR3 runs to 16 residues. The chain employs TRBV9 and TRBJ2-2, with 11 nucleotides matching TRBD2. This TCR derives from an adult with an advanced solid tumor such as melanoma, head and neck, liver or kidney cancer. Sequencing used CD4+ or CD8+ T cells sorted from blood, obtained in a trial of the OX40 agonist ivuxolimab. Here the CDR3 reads CASSVQLAGVTGELFF. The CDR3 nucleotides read TGTGCCAGCAGCGTGCAACTAGCGGGAGTCACCGGGGAGCTGTTTTTT. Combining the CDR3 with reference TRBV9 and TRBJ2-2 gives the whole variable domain DSGVTQTPKHLITATGQRVTLRCSPRSGDLSVYWYQQSLDQGLQFLIQYYNGEERAKGNILERFSAQQFPDLHSELNLSSLELGDSALYFCASSVQLAGVTGELFFGEGSRLTVL.